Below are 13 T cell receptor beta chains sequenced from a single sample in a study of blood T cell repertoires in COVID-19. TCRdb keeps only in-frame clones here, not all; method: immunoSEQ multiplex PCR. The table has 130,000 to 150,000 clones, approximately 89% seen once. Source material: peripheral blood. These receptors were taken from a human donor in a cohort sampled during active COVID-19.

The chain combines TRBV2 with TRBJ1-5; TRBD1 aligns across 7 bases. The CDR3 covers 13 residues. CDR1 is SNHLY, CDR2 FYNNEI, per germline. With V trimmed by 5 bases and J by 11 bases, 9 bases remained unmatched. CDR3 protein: CASSKDRPSAQHF. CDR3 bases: TGTGCCAGCAGTAAGGACAGGCCATCTGCCCAGCATTTT.

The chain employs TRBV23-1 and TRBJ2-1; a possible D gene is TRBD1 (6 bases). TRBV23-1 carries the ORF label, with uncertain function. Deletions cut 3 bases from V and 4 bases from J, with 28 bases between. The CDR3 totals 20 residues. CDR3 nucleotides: TGCGCCAGCAGTCACTCCGCCAAAACCTTACCGGGACACACATACAATGAGCAGTTCTTC. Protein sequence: CASSHSAKTLPGHTYNEQFF.

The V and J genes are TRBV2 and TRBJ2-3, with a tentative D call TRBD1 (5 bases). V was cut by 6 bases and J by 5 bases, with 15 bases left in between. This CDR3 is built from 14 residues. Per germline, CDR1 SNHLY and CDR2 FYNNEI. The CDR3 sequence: CASSQDRGRDTQYF. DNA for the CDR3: TGTGCCAGCAGCCAGGATAGGGGAAGAGATACGCAGTATTTT.

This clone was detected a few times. The chain's CDR3 is CASSQAYTGYQPQHF. CDR3 in DNA: TGCGCCAGCAGCCAAGCCTATACAGGGTACCAGCCCCAGCATTTT. The chain couples TRBV4-1 to TRBJ1-5; possibly TRBD1 for D (6 bases). Germline V lookup: CDR1 MGHRA, CDR2 YSYEKL. Trimming removed 1 base at V and 7 bases at J, with 14 bases between. The CDR3 loop spans 15 amino acids.

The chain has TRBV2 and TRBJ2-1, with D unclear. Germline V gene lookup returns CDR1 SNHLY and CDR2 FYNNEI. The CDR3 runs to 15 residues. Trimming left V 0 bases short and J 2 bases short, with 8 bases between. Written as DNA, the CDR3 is TGTGCCAGCAGTGAAGCGCAAACTGCCTACAATGAGCAGTTCTTC. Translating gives CASSEAQTAYNEQFF. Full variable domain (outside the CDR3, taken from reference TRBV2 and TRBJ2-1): EPEVTQTPSHQVTQMGQEVILRCVPISNHLYFYWYRQILGQKVEFLVSFYNNEISEKSEIFDDQFSVERPDGSNFTLKIRSTKLEDSAMYFCASSEAQTAYNEQFFGPGTRLTVL.

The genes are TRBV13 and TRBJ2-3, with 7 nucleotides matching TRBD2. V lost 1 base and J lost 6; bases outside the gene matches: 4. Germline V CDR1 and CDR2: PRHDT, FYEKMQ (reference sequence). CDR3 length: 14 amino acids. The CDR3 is CASSLVAGDDTQYF. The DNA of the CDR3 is TGTGCCAGCAGCTTAGTGGCGGGGGACGATACGCAGTATTTT.

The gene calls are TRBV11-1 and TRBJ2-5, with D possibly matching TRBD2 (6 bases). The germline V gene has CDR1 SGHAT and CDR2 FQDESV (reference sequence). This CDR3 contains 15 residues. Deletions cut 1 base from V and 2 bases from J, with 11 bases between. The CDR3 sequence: CASSLVGGRQETQYF. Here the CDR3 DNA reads TGTGCCAGCAGCTTAGTCGGAGGGCGGCAAGAGACCCAGTACTTC.

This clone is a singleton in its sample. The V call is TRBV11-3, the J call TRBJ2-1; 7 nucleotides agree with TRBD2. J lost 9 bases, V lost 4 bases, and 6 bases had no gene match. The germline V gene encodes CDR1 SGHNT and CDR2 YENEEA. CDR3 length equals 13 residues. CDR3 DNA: TGTGCCAGCAGCTCTTTTGGCGGGGGTGAGCAGTTCTTC. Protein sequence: CASSSFGGGEQFF.

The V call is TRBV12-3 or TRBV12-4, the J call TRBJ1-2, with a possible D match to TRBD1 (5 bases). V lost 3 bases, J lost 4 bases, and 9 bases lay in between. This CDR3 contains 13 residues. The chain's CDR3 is CASSFGGGYGYTF. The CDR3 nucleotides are TGTGCCAGCAGTTTTGGGGGGGGCTATGGCTACACCTTC.

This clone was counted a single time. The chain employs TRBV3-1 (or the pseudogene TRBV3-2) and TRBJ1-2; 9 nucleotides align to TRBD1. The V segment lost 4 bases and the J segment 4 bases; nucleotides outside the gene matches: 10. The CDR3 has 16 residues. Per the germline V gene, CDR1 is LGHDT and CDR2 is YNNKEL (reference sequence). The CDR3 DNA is TGTGCCAGCAGCCGAAGACAGGGGGTAGGGTTCTATGGCTACACCTTC. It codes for CASSRRQGVGFYGYTF.

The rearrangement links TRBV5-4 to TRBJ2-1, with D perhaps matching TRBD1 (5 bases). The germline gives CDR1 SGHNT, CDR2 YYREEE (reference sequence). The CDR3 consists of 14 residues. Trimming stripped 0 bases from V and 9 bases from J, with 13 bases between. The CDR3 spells CASSLDRMLGEQFF. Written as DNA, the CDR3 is TGTGCCAGCAGCTTGGACAGGATGCTTGGTGAGCAGTTCTTC.

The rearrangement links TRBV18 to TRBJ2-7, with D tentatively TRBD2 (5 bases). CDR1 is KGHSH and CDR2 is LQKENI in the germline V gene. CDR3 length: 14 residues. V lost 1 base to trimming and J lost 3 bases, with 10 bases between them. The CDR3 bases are TGTGCCAGCTCACCACGCCCCAGCGGCTACGAGCAGTACTTC. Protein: CASSPRPSGYEQYF.

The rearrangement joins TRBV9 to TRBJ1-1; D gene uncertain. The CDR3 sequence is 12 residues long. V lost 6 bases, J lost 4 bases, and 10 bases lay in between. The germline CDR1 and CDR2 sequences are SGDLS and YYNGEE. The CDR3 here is CASNLEGTEAFF. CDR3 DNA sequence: TGTGCCAGCAACCTAGAGGGCACTGAAGCTTTCTTT.